This entry lists 5 T cell receptor beta chains sequenced from one sample in a study of blood T cell repertoires in COVID-19. Clones were read by immunoSEQ multiplex PCR, and TCRdb kept only the in-frame ones, dropping some. This sample has roughly 200,000 clones; more than 70% occur once, and the top ten carry under 3.5%. Sequencing was done on a sample of peripheral blood. These receptors were taken from a woman older than 75 with active or convalescent COVID-19.

The V gene is TRBV29-1, the J gene TRBJ1-1, with 7 bases matching TRBD1. CDR1 is SQVTM, CDR2 ANQGSEA, per germline. The length of the CDR3 is 13 residues. The V gene end was trimmed by 6 bases and the J gene end by 0 bases; junction bases not matched to a gene: 4. The CDR3 loop reads CSVHRGMNTEAFF. In nucleotides, the CDR3 is TGCAGCGTCCACAGGGGAATGAACACTGAAGCTTTCTTT.

The CDR3: CASRGDRGQAGELFF. The DNA for the CDR3 is TGTGCCAGCAGAGGGGACAGGGGGCAGGCCGGGGAGCTGTTTTTT. The chain combines TRBV2 with TRBJ2-2; 12 nucleotides align to TRBD1. V was pared by 6 bases and J by 6 bases, with 5 bases of the junction left unmatched. Looked up from germline, CDR1 is SNHLY and CDR2 is FYNNEI. The CDR3 totals 15 residues.

This sequence joins TRBV9 and TRBJ1-1; the D gene is possibly TRBD1 (6 bases). Germline-derived CDR1 and CDR2 are SGDLS and YYNGEE. The CDR3 loop spans 14 amino acids. V was clipped by 0 bases and J by 1 base, with 7 bases between them. The CDR3: CASSVEGQNTEAFF. The CDR3 DNA reads as TGTGCCAGCAGCGTAGAGGGACAGAACACTGAAGCTTTCTTT.

V and J are TRBV5-1 and TRBJ2-2; a possible D gene is TRBD1 (6 bases). The V gene lost 5 bases and the J gene lost 0 bases, with 17 bases spanning the gap. This CDR3 contains 17 residues. Germline CDR1 SGHRS, CDR2 YFSETQ. The CDR3 region is CASSHLPGHSNTGELFF. CDR3 sequence (DNA): TGCGCCAGCAGTCACCTTCCGGGACACTCGAACACCGGGGAGCTGTTTTTT.

The CDR3 nucleotides are TGCGCCAGCAGCTTGCAGGGACAGGGTTTTGTGGCCTACGAGCAGTACTTC. Its protein product is CASSLQGQGFVAYEQYF. The V call is TRBV5-1, the J call TRBJ2-7, with 9 bases identical to TRBD1. The CDR3 has 17 amino acids. Trimming cost V 1 base and J 2 bases; bases outside gene matches: 10. Per germline, CDR1 SGHRS and CDR2 YFSETQ.